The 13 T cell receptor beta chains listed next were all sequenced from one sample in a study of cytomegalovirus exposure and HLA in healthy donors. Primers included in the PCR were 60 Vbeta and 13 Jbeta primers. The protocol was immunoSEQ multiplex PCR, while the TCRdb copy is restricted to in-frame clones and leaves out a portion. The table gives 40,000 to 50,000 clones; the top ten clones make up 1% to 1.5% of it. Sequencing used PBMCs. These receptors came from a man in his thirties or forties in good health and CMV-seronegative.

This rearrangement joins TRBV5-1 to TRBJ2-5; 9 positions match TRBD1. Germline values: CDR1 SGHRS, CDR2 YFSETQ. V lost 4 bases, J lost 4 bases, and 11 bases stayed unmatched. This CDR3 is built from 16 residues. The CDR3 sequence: CASSTGTGNVGETQYF. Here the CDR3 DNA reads TGCGCCAGCAGCACTGGGACAGGGAATGTGGGAGAGACCCAGTACTTC.

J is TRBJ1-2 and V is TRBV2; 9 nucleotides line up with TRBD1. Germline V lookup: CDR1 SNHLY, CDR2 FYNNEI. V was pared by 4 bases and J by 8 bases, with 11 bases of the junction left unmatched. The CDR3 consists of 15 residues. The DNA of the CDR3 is TGTGCCAGCAGTGTCCCGGGACAGGGTGAGAAGGGCTACACCTTC. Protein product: CASSVPGQGEKGYTF. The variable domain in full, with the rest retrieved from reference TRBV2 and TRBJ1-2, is EPEVTQTPSHQVTQMGQEVILRCVPISNHLYFYWYRQILGQKVEFLVSFYNNEISEKSEIFDDQFSVERPDGSNFTLKIRSTKLEDSAMYFCASSVPGQGEKGYTFGSGTRLTVV.

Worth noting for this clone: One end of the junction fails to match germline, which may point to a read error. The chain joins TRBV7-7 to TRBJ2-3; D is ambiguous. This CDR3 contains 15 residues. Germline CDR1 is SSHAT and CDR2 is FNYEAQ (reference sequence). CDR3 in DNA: TGTGCTAGCAGCTTAAGTCAGGCCAGCACAGATACGCAGTATTTT. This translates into CASSLSQASTDTQYF.

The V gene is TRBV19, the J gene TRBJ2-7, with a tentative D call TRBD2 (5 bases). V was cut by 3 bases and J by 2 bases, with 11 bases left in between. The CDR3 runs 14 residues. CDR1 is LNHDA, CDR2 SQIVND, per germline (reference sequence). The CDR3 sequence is CASSMISAPYEQYF. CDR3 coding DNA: TGTGCCAGTAGTATGATTAGCGCCCCCTACGAGCAGTACTTC.

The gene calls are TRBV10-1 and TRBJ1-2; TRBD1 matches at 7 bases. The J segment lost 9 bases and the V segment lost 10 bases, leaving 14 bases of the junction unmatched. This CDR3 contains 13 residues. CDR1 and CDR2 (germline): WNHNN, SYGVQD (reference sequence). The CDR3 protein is CATKEGATLCYTF. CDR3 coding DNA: TGCGCCACAAAGGAGGGGGCCACGTTGTGCTACACCTTC.

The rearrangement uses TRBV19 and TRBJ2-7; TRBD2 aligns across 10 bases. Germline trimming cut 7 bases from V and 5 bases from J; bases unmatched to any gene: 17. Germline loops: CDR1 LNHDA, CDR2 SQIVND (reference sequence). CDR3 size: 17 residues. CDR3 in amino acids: CASKRSGRALTFDEQYF. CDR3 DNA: TGTGCCAGTAAGAGAAGCGGGAGGGCCTTAACCTTCGACGAGCAGTACTTC.

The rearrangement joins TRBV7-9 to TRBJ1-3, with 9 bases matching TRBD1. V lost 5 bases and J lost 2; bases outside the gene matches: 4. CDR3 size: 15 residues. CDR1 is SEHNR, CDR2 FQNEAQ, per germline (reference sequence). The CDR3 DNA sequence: TGTGCCAGCAGCCCCGGGACAGGGCCTGGAAACACCATATATTTT. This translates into CASSPGTGPGNTIYF.

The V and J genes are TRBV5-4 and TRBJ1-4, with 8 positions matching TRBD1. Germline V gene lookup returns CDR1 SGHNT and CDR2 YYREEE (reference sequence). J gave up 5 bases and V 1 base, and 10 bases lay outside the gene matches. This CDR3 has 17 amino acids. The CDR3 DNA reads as TGTGCCAGCAGCTTGTTGGGGACAGGCGTGGGGAATGAAAAACTGTTTTTT. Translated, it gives CASSLLGTGVGNEKLFF.

In DNA form, the CDR3 reads TGCGCCAGCAGCTACTGGACAGGGCAGGGCTACGAGCAGTACTTC. Protein product: CASSYWTGQGYEQYF. The chain is built from TRBV5-1 and TRBJ2-7, with 8 positions matching TRBD1. The J segment lost 3 bases and the V segment lost 3 bases, leaving 8 bases of the junction unmatched. The CDR3 extends over 15 amino acids. Germline V lookup: CDR1 SGHRS, CDR2 YFSETQ.

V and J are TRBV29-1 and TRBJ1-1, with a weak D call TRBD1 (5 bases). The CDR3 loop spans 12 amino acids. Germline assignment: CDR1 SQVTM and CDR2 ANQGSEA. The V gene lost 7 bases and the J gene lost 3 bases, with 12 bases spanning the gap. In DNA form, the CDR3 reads TGCAGCGCCCGCACGGGGGACACTGAAGCTTTCTTT. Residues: CSARTGDTEAFF.

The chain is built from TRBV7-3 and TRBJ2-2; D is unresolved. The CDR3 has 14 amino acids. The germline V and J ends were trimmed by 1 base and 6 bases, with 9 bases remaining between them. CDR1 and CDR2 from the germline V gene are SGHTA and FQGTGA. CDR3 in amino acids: CASSLNLQAGELFF. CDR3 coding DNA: TGTGCCAGCAGCTTAAATCTCCAGGCCGGGGAGCTGTTTTTT.

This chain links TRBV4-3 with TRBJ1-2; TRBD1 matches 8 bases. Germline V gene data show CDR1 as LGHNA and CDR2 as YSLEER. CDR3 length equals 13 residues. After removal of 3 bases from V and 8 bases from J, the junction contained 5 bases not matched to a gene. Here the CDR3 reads CASSQAGGSGYTF. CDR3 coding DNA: TGCGCCAGCAGCCAGGCAGGGGGCTCCGGCTACACCTTC.

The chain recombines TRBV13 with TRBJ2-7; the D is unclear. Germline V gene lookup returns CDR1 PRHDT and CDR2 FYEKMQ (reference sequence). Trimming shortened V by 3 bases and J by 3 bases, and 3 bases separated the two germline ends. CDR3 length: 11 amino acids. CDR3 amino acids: CASSFFYEQYF. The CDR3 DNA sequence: TGTGCCAGCAGCTTCTTCTACGAGCAGTACTTC.